Presented here are 20 T cell receptor beta chains from one specimen sequenced in a study of cytomegalovirus exposure and HLA in healthy donors. Primers for the PCR totalled 60 Vbeta and 13 Jbeta. Produced via immunoSEQ multiplex PCR; TCRdb's table is partial and in-frame only. The sample holds about 120,000 clones, 70% to 80% seen once. The material sequenced was PBMCs. Every receptor here comes from a woman in her thirties or forties in good health and CMV-seropositive.

The V call is TRBV11-2, the J call TRBJ2-5; 9 positions agree with TRBD1. The CDR3 loop spans 14 amino acids. Trimming took 5 bases from V and 5 from J; bases not matched to a gene: 6. Germline V gene sequence: CDR1 SGHAT, CDR2 FQNNGV. The CDR3 loop reads CASSVQGASETQYF. In DNA form, the CDR3 reads TGTGCCAGCAGCGTACAGGGGGCTTCGGAGACCCAGTACTTC.

There are a few counts of this clone. CDR3 coding DNA: TGTGCCAGCAGTGGGTTACCGGGTCGATATGGCTACACCTTC. This sequence encodes CASSGLPGRYGYTF. This chain connects TRBV6-1 to TRBJ1-2; D uncertain. Trimming removed 4 bases at V and 5 bases at J, with 14 bases between. The V gene's germline CDR1 is MNHNS and CDR2 SASEGT. There are 14 residues in the CDR3.

The rearrangement joins TRBV6-5 to TRBJ2-5; 9 bases line up with TRBD2. Germline V CDR1 and CDR2: MNHEY, SVGAGI. The CDR3 runs to 16 residues. The J segment lost 5 bases and the V segment lost 2 bases, leaving 9 bases of the junction unmatched. CDR3 coding DNA: TGTGCCAGCAGTTACGCGGCGGTAGCGGGGGTCGAGACCCAGTACTTC. Residues: CASSYAAVAGVETQYF.

V is TRBV27 and J is TRBJ1-3; D ambiguous. The CDR3 covers 14 residues. Per the germline V gene, CDR1 is MNHEY and CDR2 is SMNVEV (reference sequence). V was cut by 1 base and J by 4 bases, with 8 bases left in between. This chain's CDR3 is CASSLFGGGNTIYF. The CDR3, as DNA: TGTGCCAGCAGTTTATTTGGAGGGGGAAACACCATATATTTT.

This clone was found a few times. The chain links TRBV6-5 to TRBJ2-4; weak D call: TRBD2 (7 bases). This CDR3 is built from 16 residues. V was pared by 2 bases and J by 0 bases, with 11 bases between. CDR1 is MNHEY, CDR2 SVGAGI, per germline. This chain's CDR3 is CASSYGGGLAKNIQYF. CDR3 in DNA: TGTGCCAGCAGTTACGGGGGGGGCCTAGCCAAAAACATTCAGTACTTC.

The CDR3 spells CASNLGQGYTEAFF. The CDR3, as DNA: TGTGCCAGCAACCTGGGACAGGGGTACACTGAAGCTTTCTTT. The chain carries TRBV6-6 and TRBJ1-1; 10 bases map to TRBD1. The germline CDR1 and CDR2 sequences are MNHNY and SVGAGI (reference sequence). The trim removed 7 bases at V and 3 bases at J, leaving 5 bases unmatched. The CDR3 extends over 14 amino acids.

The chain is built from TRBV2 and TRBJ1-1, with D possibly matching TRBD1 (6 bases). This CDR3 has 14 amino acids. The germline gives CDR1 SNHLY, CDR2 FYNNEI. Trimming left V 2 bases short and J 0 bases short, with 7 bases between. The CDR3 nucleotides are TGTGCCAGCAGTGAAAGGGGGATGAACACTGAAGCTTTCTTT. The encoded protein is CASSERGMNTEAFF. The entire variable domain, with the rest obtained from reference TRBV2 and TRBJ1-1, is as follows: EPEVTQTPSHQVTQMGQEVILRCVPISNHLYFYWYRQILGQKVEFLVSFYNNEISEKSEIFDDQFSVERPDGSNFTLKIRSTKLEDSAMYFCASSERGMNTEAFFGQGTRLTVV.

This chain joins TRBV30 and TRBJ2-3; tentative D call: TRBD2 (6 bases). This CDR3 region has 15 residues. Trimming removed 3 bases from V and 1 base from J, with 14 bases in between. The germline gives CDR1 GTSNPN, CDR2 SVGIG (reference sequence). CDR3 DNA: TGTGCCTGGAGCCACGGGGGTATTGGCACAGATACGCAGTATTTT. Its translation: CAWSHGGIGTDTQYF.

This chain uses TRBV10-3 with TRBJ1-1; possibly TRBD1 for D (5 bases). V lost 9 bases to trimming and J lost 5 bases, with 16 bases between them. Per the germline V gene, CDR1 is ENHRY and CDR2 is SYGVKD. The CDR3 runs 13 residues. The CDR3 nucleotides read TGTGCCATTCGCGGGGGGGGTGGTACTGAAGCTTTCTTT. The encoded protein is CAIRGGGGTEAFF.

The chain couples TRBV19 to TRBJ2-7; TRBD2 might be the D (5 bases). The CDR3 totals 16 residues. Germline V lookup: CDR1 LNHDA, CDR2 SQIVND (reference sequence). V was pared by 6 bases and J by 0 bases, with 18 bases between. The CDR3 bases are TGTGCCAGTAGAGTAGGCGGACTCGGTAGCTCCTACGAGCAGTACTTC. This gives the protein CASRVGGLGSSYEQYF.

This chain links TRBV13 with TRBJ1-5, with D uncertain. Trimming shortened V by 3 bases and J by 2 bases, and 5 bases separated the two germline ends. In germline, CDR1 is PRHDT, CDR2 FYEKMQ (reference sequence). This CDR3 region has 13 residues. CDR3 bases: TGTGCCAGCAGCTTGTCTCGCAATCAGCCCCAGCATTTT. This codes for CASSLSRNQPQHF.

The J gene is TRBJ1-6, the V gene TRBV29-1, with D maybe TRBD1 (5 bases). This CDR3 region has 12 residues. Germline-derived CDR1 and CDR2 are SQVTM and ANQGSEA. Trimming removed 8 bases at V and 10 bases at J, with 15 bases between. The CDR3 sequence is CSIGGGSSPLHF. Written as DNA, the CDR3 is TGCAGCATCGGGGGGGGTAGCTCACCCCTCCACTTT. Based on the CDR3 plus reference TRBV29-1 and TRBJ1-6, the full variable domain is SAVISQKPSRDICQRGTSLTIQCQVDSQVTMMFWYRQQPGQSLTLIATANQGSEATYESGFVIDKFPISRPNLTFSTLTVSNMSPEDSSIYLCSIGGGSSPLHFGNGTRLTVT.

This clone was observed once. This sequence joins TRBV6-5 and TRBJ1-5, with no clear D. Trimming took 3 bases from V and 3 from J, leaving 12 bases between them. The germline V gene has CDR1 MNHEY and CDR2 SVGAGI. The CDR3 totals 15 residues. CDR3 bases: TGTGCCAGCAGTTATGGCCCTGCCCCCAATCAGCCCCAGCATTTT. Its protein product is CASSYGPAPNQPQHF.

This chain joins TRBV5-5 and TRBJ2-2; 8 nucleotides align to TRBD1. CDR1 is SGHKS and CDR2 is YYEKEE in the germline V gene (reference sequence). There are 12 residues in the CDR3. The ends lost 1 base at V and 12 bases at J; junction bases unmatched: 2. The CDR3 reads CASSLRTGQLFF. CDR3 sequence (DNA): TGTGCCAGCAGCTTGAGGACAGGGCAGCTGTTTTTT.

The chain uses TRBV5-1 and TRBJ1-5; D unresolved. Germline V CDR1 and CDR2: SGHRS, YFSETQ. The CDR3 has 13 residues. Trimming took off 3 bases at V and 6 bases at J, with 10 bases between the two ends. The DNA for the CDR3 is TGCGCCAGCAGCTCCGACTCCGGTCAGCCCCAGCATTTT. This translates into CASSSDSGQPQHF.

This clone was picked up one time. The chain links TRBV5-4 to TRBJ2-3; D is uncertain. The germline gives CDR1 SGHNT, CDR2 YYREEE (reference sequence). This CDR3 has 16 residues. Between the trimmed V and J ends, which lost 0 bases and 5 bases, there was a span of 16 bases. The CDR3 DNA reads as TGTGCCAGCAGCTTGGAATCTACAGCAGAAGGAGATACGCAGTATTTT. Translation: CASSLESTAEGDTQYF.

This chain joins TRBV2 and TRBJ1-4, with 7 nucleotides matching TRBD1. The CDR3 sequence is 16 residues long. In germline, CDR1 is SNHLY, CDR2 FYNNEI. Trimming cost V 5 bases and J 1 base; bases outside gene matches: 7. The CDR3 DNA reads as TGTGCCAGCAGTTATGGACAGGTGCTAACTAATGAAAAACTGTTTTTT. Its translation is CASSYGQVLTNEKLFF.

This sequence joins TRBV27 and TRBJ1-2, with D possibly matching TRBD1 (5 bases). The V end was cut by 3 bases, the J end by 4 bases, with 15 bases between. Germline loops: CDR1 MNHEY, CDR2 SMNVEV (reference sequence). The CDR3 is 15 amino acids. In DNA, the CDR3 is TGTGCCAGCAGTTTCGCCAGCAGCGGGGGCTATGGCTACACCTTC. Its translation: CASSFASSGGYGYTF.

The chain recombines TRBV6-1 with TRBJ1-2; D perhaps matches TRBD1 (5 bases). From germline, CDR1 is MNHNS and CDR2 SASEGT. This CDR3 is 13 amino acids long. Trimming removed 3 bases from V and 2 bases from J, with 7 bases in between. CDR3 DNA: TGTGCCAGCAGTGAGTACAGGAACTATGGCTACACCTTC. It yields the protein CASSEYRNYGYTF.

This clone came up a few times. V and J are TRBV6-4 and TRBJ1-1; tentative D call: TRBD1 (5 bases). This CDR3 spans 14 amino acids. Trimming shortened V by 6 bases and J by 4 bases, and 15 bases separated the two germline ends. From germline, CDR1 is MRHNA and CDR2 SNTAGT. The CDR3 region has the DNA TGTGCCAGCAGAGACGACAGTTCGGCCACTGAAGCTTTCTTT. As protein: CASRDDSSATEAFF.